The source of this T cell receptor beta chain is a study of T-cell reconstitution after alpha-beta-depleted transplantation in children. Broader study findings: T-cell counts and diversity at one year post-transplant came mainly from newly produced T cells.

It was with unique molecular identifiers that the TCRbeta library was prepared. TCRdb passed the PCR reads through MiXCR, listing each CDR3 protein once. The repertoire holds some 300,000 distinct CDR3 sequences, with nearly 8% as singletons. This clonotype occurred a few times. Its matching antigen is unknown. CDR1 is DFQATT, CDR2 SNEGSKA, per germline (reference sequence). V lost 3 bases and J 4 bases, leaving 8 bases between the germline ends. This CDR3 has 12 amino acids. Material: peripheral blood, obtained 360 days after TCRalphabeta/CD19-depleted stem cell transplant. The rearrangement joins TRBV20-1 to TRBJ2-3; no firm D call. This sequence originates from a female patient younger than 10 who had a stem cell transplant for Fanconi anemia, so the T cells may come from the graft donor. The CDR3 nucleotides read TGCAGTGCTAGGAAGGCGTCAGATACGCAGTATTTT. It translates to CSARKASDTQYF.